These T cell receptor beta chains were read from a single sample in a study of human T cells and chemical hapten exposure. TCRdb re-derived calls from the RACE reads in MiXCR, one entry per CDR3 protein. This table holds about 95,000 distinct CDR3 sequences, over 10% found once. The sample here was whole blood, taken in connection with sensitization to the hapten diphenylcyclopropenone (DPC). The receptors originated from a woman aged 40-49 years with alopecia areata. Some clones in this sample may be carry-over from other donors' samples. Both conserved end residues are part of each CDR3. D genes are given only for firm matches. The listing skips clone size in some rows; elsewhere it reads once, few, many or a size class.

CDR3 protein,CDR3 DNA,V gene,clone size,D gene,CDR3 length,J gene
CASSSQGKNYGYTF,TGTGCCAGCAGTTCCCAGGGGAAAAACTATGGCTACACCTTC,TRBV6-5,few,NA,14,TRBJ1-2
CASSQGIEQYF,TGTGCCAGCAGCCAAGGGATCGAGCAGTACTTC,TRBV5-4,few,NA,11,TRBJ2-7
CASSLRGASNQPQHF,TGTGCCAGCAGCTTGAGGGGAGCTAGCAATCAGCCCCAGCATTTT,TRBV5-6,many,NA,15,TRBJ1-5
CATSRGATNYGYTF,TGTGCCACCAGCAGGGGTGCTACTAACTATGGCTACACCTTC,TRBV15,many,NA,14,TRBJ1-2
CASSPGGEIQETQYF,TGTGCCAGCAGCCCCGGGGGAGAGATCCAAGAGACCCAGTACTTC,TRBV11-3,few,NA,15,TRBJ2-5
CSASRSDEQYF,TGCAGTGCTAGTCGCTCCGACGAGCAGTACTTC,TRBV20-1,NA,NA,11,TRBJ2-7
CSGAQETQYF,TGCAGCGGAGCCCAAGAGACCCAGTACTTC,TRBV29-1,many,NA,10,TRBJ2-5
CASGDGNYEQYF,TGTGCCAGTGGGGACGGGAACTACGAGCAGTACTTC,TRBV7-9,medium-sized,NA,12,TRBJ2-7
CASSQDPRTGKANYGYTF,TGTGCCAGCAGCCAAGATCCGAGGACAGGAAAAGCTAACTATGGCTACACCTTC,TRBV4-2,many,TRBD1,18,TRBJ1-2
CASSFRGAGANVLTF,TGTGCCAGCAGTTTTAGGGGAGCTGGGGCCAACGTCCTGACTTTC,TRBV28,few,NA,15,TRBJ2-6
CASSVGQLTRAFF,TGTGCCAGCAGCGTAGGACAGCTGACTCGGGCTTTCTTT,TRBV9,NA,NA,13,TRBJ1-1
CAWSVVKWLNTEAFF,TGTGCCTGGAGTGTAGTTAAGTGGTTGAACACTGAAGCTTTCTTT,TRBV30,many,NA,15,TRBJ1-1
CASSPRSSAKGYEQFF,TGCGCCAGCAGCCCCCGTTCTAGCGCGAAGGGGTATGAGCAGTTCTTC,TRBV5-1,NA,NA,16,TRBJ2-1
CASSLTSGAPNYGYTF,TGTGCCAGCAGCTTAACGTCAGGGGCCCCTAACTATGGCTACACCTTC,TRBV7-2,few,NA,16,TRBJ1-2
CAWRFRRQMNTEAFF,TGTGCCTGGAGATTCAGGAGACAGATGAACACTGAAGCTTTCTTT,TRBV30,NA,NA,15,TRBJ1-1
CASSAHPGQPSLESPLHF,TGTGCCAGCAGCGCCCACCCGGGACAGCCCAGTTTAGAGTCACCCCTCCACTTT,TRBV9,many,TRBD1,18,TRBJ1-6
CASSLAATGNQPQHF,TGTGCCAGCAGTTTAGCAGCGACCGGCAATCAGCCCCAGCATTTT,TRBV12-3/TRBV12-4,NA,NA,15,TRBJ1-5
CSARGGFQETQYF,TGCAGTGCTAGAGGCGGGTTCCAAGAGACCCAGTACTTC,TRBV20-1,NA,NA,13,TRBJ2-5
CSARIVSGDNQPQHF,TGCAGTGCTAGGATAGTTTCAGGGGACAATCAGCCCCAGCATTTT,TRBV20-1,few,NA,15,TRBJ1-5
CASSLVIQETQYF,TGCGCCAGCAGCTTGGTCATTCAAGAGACCCAGTACTTC,TRBV5-1,few,NA,13,TRBJ2-5
CASSLGNTEAFF,TGTGCCAGCAGTTTGGGGAACACTGAAGCTTTCTTT,TRBV12-3/TRBV12-4,NA,NA,12,TRBJ1-1
CSVDETSGGRGDTQYF,TGCAGCGTTGACGAGACTAGCGGGGGCCGCGGAGATACGCAGTATTTT,TRBV29-1,many,TRBD2,16,TRBJ2-3
CSASQSGITGELFF,TGCAGTGCTAGTCAATCCGGGATCACCGGGGAGCTGTTTTTT,TRBV20-1,NA,NA,14,TRBJ2-2
CSASTGSGQPQHF,TGCAGCGCCAGTACAGGGTCGGGACAGCCCCAGCATTTT,TRBV29-1,few,NA,13,TRBJ1-5
CASSRTSYEQYF,TGTGCCAGCAGCCGGACGTCCTACGAGCAGTACTTC,TRBV9,NA,NA,12,TRBJ2-7
CASSFGVSGRVSYNEQFF,TGTGCCAGCAGCTTTGGGGTCAGCGGGAGGGTATCCTACAATGAGCAGTTCTTC,TRBV7-6,few,TRBD2,18,TRBJ2-1
CASAEEGLGTDTQYF,TGTGCCAGCGCAGAGGAGGGACTGGGCACAGATACGCAGTATTTT,TRBV7-9,few,NA,15,TRBJ2-3
CASSRGTNYEQYF,TGTGCCAGCTCGAGGGGGACTAACTACGAGCAGTACTTC,TRBV11-2,many,NA,13,TRBJ2-7
CASSFQTRRDEAFF,TGTGCCAGCAGTTTCCAAACGAGGCGGGATGAAGCTTTCTTT,TRBV27,NA,NA,14,TRBJ1-1
CASSVVGGHEETQYF,TGTGCCAGCAGCGTAGTTGGGGGGCACGAAGAGACCCAGTACTTC,TRBV9,NA,NA,15,TRBJ2-5
CASSLVVAGIQYF,TGTGCCAGCAGCTTAGTGGTGGCCGGCATTCAGTACTTC,TRBV7-9,NA,NA,13,TRBJ2-4
CASAYRTGFNEKLFF,TGTGCCAGCGCCTATAGGACAGGGTTTAATGAAAAACTGTTTTTT,TRBV7-2,many,TRBD1,15,TRBJ1-4
CSASSGRASSYEQYF,TGCAGTGCTAGTTCGGGGCGGGCGAGCTCCTACGAGCAGTACTTC,TRBV20-1,few,NA,15,TRBJ2-7
CASSPGQGRSYEQYF,TGTGCCAGCAGTCCCGGACAGGGGCGGTCCTACGAGCAGTACTTC,TRBV27,NA,TRBD1,15,TRBJ2-7
CAIRGLDGSSYEQYF,TGTGCCATCAGGGGGCTTGACGGGAGCTCCTACGAGCAGTACTTC,TRBV10-3,many,NA,15,TRBJ2-7
CASSEGRGPSKNIQYF,TGTGCCAGCAGTGAAGGGCGCGGCCCTTCCAAAAACATTCAGTACTTC,TRBV6-1,few,NA,16,TRBJ2-4
CASSSSGSSYEQYF,TGTGCCAGCAGCTCCAGCGGGTCCTCCTACGAGCAGTACTTC,TRBV5-4,few,NA,14,TRBJ2-7
CASRGGQSSQETQYF,TGTGCCAGCCGCGGGGGACAGAGCTCCCAAGAGACCCAGTACTTC,TRBV6-6,many,NA,15,TRBJ2-5
CASSLGLAVQETQYF,TGTGCCAGCAGCCTAGGACTAGCAGTTCAAGAGACCCAGTACTTC,TRBV7-2,many,TRBD2,15,TRBJ2-5
CASSLSSSTRASPFGYTF,TGTGCCAGCAGTTTATCCTCCTCGACTAGGGCCTCTCCCTTCGGCTACACCTTC,TRBV27,NA,NA,18,TRBJ1-2